This paragraph reports one T cell receptor beta chain. Germline loops: CDR1 SNHLY, CDR2 FYNNEI. Unmatched junction bases numbered 10, after V lost 4 bases and J lost 5 bases. The CDR3 spans 15 residues. The sample belongs to a study of blood T cell repertoires in COVID-19. At the level of the study: Researchers got acute and convalescent COVID-19 samples from the United States, Italy and Spain. T cells, B-cell-depleted T cells, or PBMCs provided the cDNA or gDNA that served as material.

Original processing methods: Amplification of reference gene primers provided the estimated nucleated cell counts. The method was immunoSEQ multiplex PCR; TCRdb's version includes in-frame clones alone and lacks a portion of them. V, J and clone size are taken as reported in that table, and D and trimming were inferred from the DNA itself. The table has 120,000 to 150,000 clones, 75% to 90% seen once. Sequenced: peripheral blood. This chain joins TRBV2 and TRBJ1-2; 7 bases agree with TRBD1. This receptor was identified in a human donor in a cohort sampled during active COVID-19. DNA of the CDR3: TGTGCCAGCAGTGCAGCTTCCGGGACAGCATATGGCTACACCTTC. Translation gives CASSAASGTAYGYTF.